This T cell receptor (beta chain) appears in the sequencing data of a study of blood T cell repertoires in COVID-19. Assay used: immunoSEQ multiplex PCR; TCRdb lists only in-frame clones, some missing. The data show 250,000 to 300,000 clones, with under 90% seen just once and about 0.94% held by the top ten. This CDR3 has 17 amino acids. The V and J ends lost 1 base and 4 bases, in that order; junction bases with no gene match: 7. CDR1 is LNHNV, CDR2 YYDKDF, per germline (reference sequence). The receptor was isolated from a woman aged 40-49 years who had recovered from COVID-19. The chain joins TRBV15 to TRBJ2-1, with TRBD2 identical over 10 bases. Source material: peripheral blood. The CDR3 region is CATSRVTSGKGYNEQFF. CDR3 nucleotides: TGTGCCACCAGCAGAGTCACTAGCGGGAAAGGGTACAATGAGCAGTTCTTC.